These 14 T cell receptor beta chains were sequenced from one sample in a study of shared clonotypes between healthy human individuals. The data were produced by immunoSEQ multiplex PCR, yet TCRdb's version contains in-frame clones alone and is incomplete. The data contain some 1.4 million clones, over 95% of them seen just once; the ten biggest clones take up more than 0.9%. The sample consisted of naive CD4+ T cells sorted from blood. Subset indicated: CD45RA+ positively selected. These receptors came from a man aged 30-40 years in good health.

Turning to this clone: This sample includes further DNA sequences coding for the same CDR3. This sequence joins TRBV5-4 and TRBJ2-7; 7 bases are a match to TRBD1. In germline, CDR1 is SGHNT, CDR2 YYREEE (reference sequence). V shed 4 bases, J shed 1 base, and the junction held 2 bases outside the gene matches. This CDR3 has 13 residues. This CDR3 is CASSPGQSYEQYF. In nucleotides, the CDR3 is TGTGCCAGCAGCCCGGGACAGTCCTACGAGCAGTACTTC.

V is TRBV2 and J is TRBJ2-7, with 9 bases fitting TRBD1. CDR3 size: 14 residues. Germline values: CDR1 SNHLY, CDR2 FYNNEI. V was pared by 3 bases and J by 7 bases, with 7 bases of the junction left unmatched. This CDR3 is CASSERDRVWEQYF. The CDR3 DNA sequence: TGTGCCAGCAGTGAGCGGGACAGGGTCTGGGAGCAGTACTTC.

This chain links TRBV30 with TRBJ1-4; 7 bases agree with TRBD1. CDR3 length: 15 amino acids. V lost 2 bases, J lost 0 bases, and 3 bases stayed unmatched. CDR1 and CDR2 (germline): GTSNPN, SVGIG (reference sequence). CDR3: CAWSLQGPTNEKLFF. The CDR3 DNA sequence: TGTGCCTGGAGTTTACAGGGGCCAACTAATGAAAAACTGTTTTTT.

The chain carries TRBV5-4 and TRBJ2-7; 8 bases align to TRBD1. Unmatched junction bases numbered 7, after V lost 0 bases and J lost 2 bases. Germline values: CDR1 SGHNT, CDR2 YYREEE (reference sequence). The CDR3 covers 16 residues. The CDR3 region is CASSLARGPEAYEQYF. The DNA for the CDR3 is TGTGCCAGCAGCTTGGCCAGGGGGCCAGAAGCCTACGAGCAGTACTTC.

This chain joins TRBV7-9 and TRBJ2-7; D is possibly TRBD2 (5 bases). V lost 5 bases and J lost 1, with 15 bases in between. This CDR3 has 15 residues. CDR1 and CDR2 (germline): SEHNR, FQNEAQ (reference sequence). The CDR3 loop reads CASSEASGPSYEQYF. The CDR3 DNA sequence: TGTGCCAGCAGCGAGGCAAGCGGACCGTCCTACGAGCAGTACTTC.

This chain uses TRBV28 with TRBJ2-1; D is unclear. The CDR3 is 9 amino acids. Between the trimmed V and J ends, which lost 6 bases and 10 bases, there was a span of 4 bases. Per the germline V gene, CDR1 is MDHEN and CDR2 is SYDVKM. CDR3 region: CASSPEQFF. In DNA, the CDR3 is TGTGCCAGCAGCCCCGAGCAGTTCTTC.

The chain couples TRBV5-5 to TRBJ2-2; D is ambiguous. Germline values: CDR1 SGHKS, CDR2 YYEKEE (reference sequence). CDR3 length: 12 amino acids. V lost 4 bases to trimming and J lost 3 bases, with 4 bases between them. As DNA, the CDR3 is TGTGCCAGCAGCCCCCACACCGGGGAGCTGTTTTTT. Its translation: CASSPHTGELFF.

In nucleotides, the CDR3 is TGTGCCAGCTCACCAAAAGCGCCGGCCCCAACAAAACAAGAGACCCAGTACTTC. Its protein product is CASSPKAPAPTKQETQYF. The rearrangement uses TRBV18 and TRBJ2-5, with D uncertain. The CDR3 sequence is 18 residues long. Deletions cut 2 bases from V and 2 bases from J, with 21 bases between. Looked up from germline, CDR1 is KGHSH and CDR2 is LQKENI.

This clone was seen once. The chain employs TRBV7-8 and TRBJ2-1, with TRBD1 matching 11 bases. The CDR3 is 16 residues long. Germline V gene sequence: CDR1 SGHVS, CDR2 FQNEAQ. Trimming took 5 bases from V and 14 from J; bases not matched to a gene: 17. The DNA of the CDR3 is TGTGCCAGCAGCACCCGGACAGGGGGCCTCGGCCGAGCAGAGTTCTTC. Protein sequence: CASSTRTGGLGRAEFF.

This clone was seen just once. The chain carries TRBV28 and TRBJ1-2; D gene uncertain. With 9 bases removed from V and 4 bases from J, the gap between germline ends came to 9 bases. Germline V lookup: CDR1 MDHEN, CDR2 SYDVKM. CDR3 length equals 11 residues. The CDR3 DNA follows: TGTGCCAGTAAGAGAGGCTATGGCTACACCTTC. Amino acids: CASKRGYGYTF.

This clone was seen a few times. Other nucleotide sequences in the sample specify the same CDR3. The rearrangement joins TRBV7-2 to TRBJ2-1; 10 nucleotides agree with TRBD2. Per the germline V gene, CDR1 is SGHTA and CDR2 is FQGNSA. The CDR3 extends over 16 amino acids. V gave up 0 bases and J gave up 2 bases; unmatched junction bases: 1. CDR3 nucleotides: TGTGCCAGCAGCTTAGCGCTAGCGGGAGCCTACAATGAGCAGTTCTTC. Residues: CASSLALAGAYNEQFF.

The chain combines TRBV6-5 with TRBJ2-7; 14 nucleotides line up with TRBD2. CDR1 and CDR2 (germline): MNHEY, SVGAGI. Germline trimming cut 5 bases from V and 9 bases from J; bases unmatched to any gene: 6. This CDR3 has 14 amino acids. CDR3 sequence (DNA): TGTGCCAGCAGTAAGACTAGCGGGAGGGCCGGGCAGTACTTC. This sequence encodes CASSKTSGRAGQYF.

The chain couples TRBV27 to TRBJ2-6; no clear D. Trimming removed 6 bases from V and 0 bases from J, with 27 bases in between. The CDR3 consists of 21 residues. Germline V CDR1 and CDR2: MNHEY, SMNVEV (reference sequence). This CDR3 is CASRRIRAPGHPSSGANVLTF. In nucleotides, the CDR3 is TGTGCCAGCAGAAGAATCCGAGCGCCGGGTCACCCTAGCTCTGGGGCCAACGTCCTGACTTTC.

The chain joins TRBV15 to TRBJ1-5; D is undetermined. Between the trimmed V and J ends, which lost 0 bases and 6 bases, there was a span of 9 bases. CDR3 length: 14 residues. CDR1 is LNHNV, CDR2 YYDKDF, per germline (reference sequence). CDR3 sequence reads: CATSRDRKGQPQHF. CDR3 nucleotides: TGTGCCACCAGCAGAGATAGAAAGGGTCAGCCCCAGCATTTT.